These T cell receptor beta chains were read from a single sample in a study of OX40 agonist ivuxolimab in advanced cancers. Repertoires were generated with immunoSEQ multiplex PCR, while TCRdb's copy carries only in-frame clones and drops some. The data show tens of thousands of clones, almost 90% seen once. The sequenced sample was CD4+ or CD8+ T cells sorted from blood, obtained in a trial of the OX40 agonist ivuxolimab. The receptors stem from an adult with an advanced solid tumor such as melanoma, head and neck, liver or kidney cancer. The CDR3 runs from the conserved cysteine through the conserved F or W. A D gene is named only where the DNA matches it firmly. Part of the rows lack a size; the others show once, few, many or a class for expanded clones.

cdr3_nt cdr3_aa v_call d_call clone_size j_call
TGCGCCGGCCCTAGTGGGACGGAATCAAACTATGGCTACACCTTC CAGPSGTESNYGYTF TRBV23-1 . . TRBJ1-2
TGTGCCAGCAGCCTGGGTACGAGGGGTTCACCCCTCCACTTT CASSLGTRGSPLHF TRBV5-6 . . TRBJ1-6
TGTGCCAGCAGTGATTGGAGGACAGGGGCCAATGAGCAGTTCTTC CASSDWRTGANEQFF TRBV6-1 TRBD1 . TRBJ2-1
TGTGCCATCAGTGGGTCTAGCGGGGGGGGAAATGAGCAGTTCTTC CAISGSSGGGNEQFF TRBV10-3 TRBD2 once TRBJ2-1
TGTGCCAGCAGTGCCAGCAACTATGGCTACACCTTC CASSASNYGYTF TRBV2 . . TRBJ1-2
TGTGCCAGCAGTCCGGACAGGAGAATATATGGCTACACCTTC CASSPDRRIYGYTF TRBV28 TRBD1 . TRBJ1-2
TGCGCCAGCAGCTTGGGAAGGACAGGGGGAAATGAGCAGTTCTTC CASSLGRTGGNEQFF TRBV5-1 TRBD1 . TRBJ2-1
TGCGCCAGCAGCCCGCGGGGCCTAGCGGGAGCTGAGCAGTTCTTC CASSPRGLAGAEQFF TRBV5-1 TRBD2 . TRBJ2-1
TGTGCCAGCAGCCGACAGGGAGAACCCCAGCATTTT CASSRQGEPQHF TRBV5-6 TRBD1 . TRBJ1-5
TGTGCCAGCACCTCACCCCCCGGGGGGCGTGTGGCACCTAACAATGAGCAGTTCTTC CASTSPPGGRVAPNNEQFF TRBV5-6 . . TRBJ2-1
TGTGCCAGCAGCTATCCGGGGGCCCGGGCTCGCTACACCTTC CASSYPGARARYTF TRBV4-2 . . TRBJ1-2
TGTGCCAGCAGTGCGGTAGTTATGCCCCAGCATTTT CASSAVVMPQHF TRBV6-5 . . TRBJ1-5
TGTGCCAGCAGCCCCGCCGGGACAGGGGCTCAGTACTTC CASSPAGTGAQYF TRBV7-9 TRBD1 . TRBJ2-4
TGTGCCAGCAGTAAGCAGGAGGGTTCAGATACGCAGTATTTT CASSKQEGSDTQYF TRBV7-9 . . TRBJ2-3
TGCGCCAGCAGCGGTAGGGGCCTAAACTATGGCTACACCTTC CASSGRGLNYGYTF TRBV4-1 . medium-sized TRBJ1-2
TGCGCCAGCAGTCAACGATGTGACAGTCGGTATAATTCACCCCTCCACTTT CASSQRCDSRYNSPLHF TRBV23-1 . . TRBJ1-6
TGTGCCAGTAGTCCTAGGACAGGGGGGAACTATGGCTACACCTTC CASSPRTGGNYGYTF TRBV19 TRBD1 . TRBJ1-2
TGCAGCGTACCGGGACTAGGCTCCTACGAGCAGTACTTC CSVPGLGSYEQYF TRBV29-1 TRBD2 . TRBJ2-7
TGCGCCAGCAGACCCGGGACAGGGTGGCGAGGCTACACCTTC CASRPGTGWRGYTF TRBV5-1 TRBD1 . TRBJ1-2
TGTGCCAGCAGCAGTTGGACAGGGGGAAACACCATATATTTT CASSSWTGGNTIYF TRBV5-6 TRBD1 . TRBJ1-3
TGCGCCAGCAGCCGCACGAGGACGGATAGCAATCAGCCCCAGCATTTT CASSRTRTDSNQPQHF TRBV4-1 . . TRBJ1-5
TGTGCCAGCAGCCTAGGGGGACAGGGCGCTATCAATGAGCAGTTCTTC CASSLGGQGAINEQFF TRBV5-6 TRBD1 . TRBJ2-1
TGTGCCAGCAGCCAAGAGGCGGAACCCGGGTACGAGCAGTACTTC CASSQEAEPGYEQYF TRBV4-2 . . TRBJ2-7
TGTGCCAGCTCACCGGGACAGGGGTCCTATGGGGAGCTGTTTTTT CASSPGQGSYGELFF TRBV18 TRBD1 . TRBJ2-2
TGTGCCAGCTCACCACCGGCAGGGACTGAAGCTTTCTTT CASSPPAGTEAFF TRBV18 . . TRBJ1-1
TGTGCCAGCAGCTTAGGGTCCAGGGAAGGGGGCTACACCTTC CASSLGSREGGYTF TRBV7-2 . . TRBJ1-2
TGTGCCAGCAGCCGGGACCCAAGCTCTGGAAACACCATATATTTT CASSRDPSSGNTIYF TRBV5-6 . once TRBJ1-3
TGTGCCAGAAGCTTGGCTGGCCGGATCCGAAACACCATATATTTT CARSLAGRIRNTIYF TRBV5-3 . . TRBJ1-3
TGCGCCAGCAGCTTTAGCGGGGGGGATTACACAGATACGCAGTATTTT CASSFSGGDYTDTQYF TRBV4-1 TRBD2 . TRBJ2-3
TGTGCCAGCAGCCGACGGGAGGCCGGGGCCAACGTCCTGACTTTC CASSRREAGANVLTF TRBV11-2 TRBD2 . TRBJ2-6
TGTGCCTGGGGACAGGGAGGGGAAAAACTGTTTTTT CAWGQGGEKLFF TRBV30 TRBD1 . TRBJ1-4
TGTGCCAGCAGCCTAGGGGTTAATGAAAAACTGTTTTTT CASSLGVNEKLFF TRBV28 . . TRBJ1-4
TGTGCCAGCTCTCGGCCGACTCTAGATACGCAGTATTTT CASSRPTLDTQYF TRBV18 . . TRBJ2-3
TGTGCCAGCAGCCCTACCGGGACTAGCGGTTATCCTAGCACAGATACGCAGTATTTT CASSPTGTSGYPSTDTQYF TRBV21-1 . . TRBJ2-3
TGTGCCAGCAGCCCGACAGGTCTGAACCCAGAGTCTAATGAGCAGTTCTTC CASSPTGLNPESNEQFF TRBV5-6 . . TRBJ2-1
TGTGCCAGCAGGGGTGAACAGGGTGGCTATGGCTACACCTTC CASRGEQGGYGYTF TRBV6-5 . . TRBJ1-2
TGCAGCGCCAAGACTGGATCATACAATGAGCAGTTCTTC CSAKTGSYNEQFF TRBV29-1 . few TRBJ2-1
TGTGCCAGCAGCTTACCTGGGCTAAACACTGAAGCTTTCTTT CASSLPGLNTEAFF TRBV5-6 . . TRBJ1-1
TGTGCCTGGAGCCATACGGGGGGGACAGATACGCAGTATTTT CAWSHTGGTDTQYF TRBV30 TRBD2 few TRBJ2-3
TGTGCCAGCAGTTCCCCCGGGACCACCTACGAGCAGTACTTC CASSSPGTTYEQYF TRBV6-5 . . TRBJ2-7
TGTGCCTGTCATACTGGATTTTACGAGCAGTACTTC CACHTGFYEQYF TRBV30 . . TRBJ2-7
TGCGCCAGCAGCCCGGGGCTTACAGGGTCCTATGGCTACACCTTC CASSPGLTGSYGYTF TRBV5-1 . . TRBJ1-2
TGTGCCAGCAGTGTATTCAGGTACAACACTGAAGCTTTCTTT CASSVFRYNTEAFF TRBV6-1 . . TRBJ1-1
TGTGCCAGCAGTGAACGTGAAAAACTGTTTTTT CASSEREKLFF TRBV6-6 . few TRBJ1-4
TGCGCCAGCAGCCAAGAGGACAGGGCGACAGATACGCAGTATTTT CASSQEDRATDTQYF TRBV4-1 TRBD1 . TRBJ2-3
TGTGCCAGCAGCGAACTTGAGGGGAATTCACCCCTCCACTTT CASSELEGNSPLHF TRBV7-3 . . TRBJ1-6
TGCGCCAGCAGCTTGGACCCTGTAGCGGGAGTAACAGATACGCAGTATTTT CASSLDPVAGVTDTQYF TRBV5-1 TRBD2 . TRBJ2-3
TGTGCCAGCTCACTCTCCAGAGGTCCGGACTATGGCTACACCTTC CASSLSRGPDYGYTF TRBV18 . . TRBJ1-2
TGTGCCAGCAGCCAAGGAGTAGATTCAGATACGCAGTATTTT CASSQGVDSDTQYF TRBV4-2 . once TRBJ2-3
TGCGCCAGCAGCCAAGGGACCTTCCGCGGTGGCTACACCTTC CASSQGTFRGGYTF TRBV4-1 . . TRBJ1-2
TGTGCCAGCAGCTTAATGGGCACCAGCACAGATACGCAGTATTTT CASSLMGTSTDTQYF TRBV11-3 . . TRBJ2-3
TGTGCCAGCAGTGAGGAAAGTGGGATAGATAATTCACCCCTCCACTTT CASSEESGIDNSPLHF TRBV6-1 . . TRBJ1-6
TGTGCCAGCAGGGGGGACAGGGTCACAGATACGCAGTATTTT CASRGDRVTDTQYF TRBV4-2 TRBD1 . TRBJ2-3
TGTGCCATCAGTGAGTCGGCCGGATCCTACGAGCAGTACTTC CAISESAGSYEQYF TRBV10-3 . . TRBJ2-7